This T cell receptor (beta chain) was sequenced in a study of OX40 agonist ivuxolimab in advanced cancers. The wider study: Patients received ivuxolimab, an intravenous treatment, every 2 weeks at 0.01 to 10 mg/kg. Three patients had partial responses: one hepatocellular carcinoma, two cutaneous melanoma.

Here immunoSEQ multiplex PCR was the method, and the copy in TCRdb shows in-frame clones only, minus some. The profile shows about 19,000 clones, about four fifths of them singletons. Germline V lookup: CDR1 MGHRA, CDR2 YSYEKL. The length of the CDR3 is 11 residues. V lost 6 bases and J lost 5, with 7 bases in between. Comments on this clone: What it binds is not known.

Study outcomes and limitations: CD8+ T cells (on average) carried more expanded clones than CD4+ T cells.

The rearrangement links TRBV4-1 to TRBJ1-1; D unresolved. This TCR came from an adult with an advanced solid tumor such as melanoma, head and neck, liver or kidney cancer. The sequenced sample was CD4+ or CD8+ T cells sorted from blood, obtained in a trial of the OX40 agonist ivuxolimab. The CDR3 reads CASSADTEAFF. In DNA form, the CDR3 reads TGCGCCAGCAGTGCGGATACTGAAGCTTTCTTT.